This T cell receptor beta chain was sequenced in a study of human T cells and chemical hapten exposure. CDR3 length equals 15 residues. Trimming removed 3 bases from V and 4 bases from J, with 15 bases in between. Germline CDR1 is LGHNA and CDR2 is YSLEER. Documented time point: healthy volunteer bleed at 2 weeks. The study extracted total RNA from unfractionated whole blood. General observations from the study: TCRs whose frequency exceeded 1 in 1000 remained the same following DPC sensitization.

Ten or more counts support this clonotype. Its specificity is not known. Unique molecular identifiers were attached to individual cDNA molecules during library preparation. As originally analysed: Per sample, the median was around 96,000 TCRs, with values from approximately 25,000 to 650,000. One entry per CDR3 protein, called by TCRdb with MiXCR from the RACE reads. The V and J calls were not made by the authors but by TCRdb's processing. This repertoire shows 100,000 to 150,000 distinct CDR3 sequences, around 8.2% found once; its top ten account for around 1.9%. This receptor was obtained from a male donor in good health. Some clones in this sample may be carry-over from other donors' samples. This chain uses TRBV4-3 with TRBJ1-2, with D possibly matching TRBD1 (5 bases). The specimen was whole blood. CDR3 in amino acids: CASSHPPGRGYGYTF. Here the CDR3 DNA reads TGCGCCAGCAGCCACCCCCCTGGGAGGGGCTATGGCTACACCTTC.